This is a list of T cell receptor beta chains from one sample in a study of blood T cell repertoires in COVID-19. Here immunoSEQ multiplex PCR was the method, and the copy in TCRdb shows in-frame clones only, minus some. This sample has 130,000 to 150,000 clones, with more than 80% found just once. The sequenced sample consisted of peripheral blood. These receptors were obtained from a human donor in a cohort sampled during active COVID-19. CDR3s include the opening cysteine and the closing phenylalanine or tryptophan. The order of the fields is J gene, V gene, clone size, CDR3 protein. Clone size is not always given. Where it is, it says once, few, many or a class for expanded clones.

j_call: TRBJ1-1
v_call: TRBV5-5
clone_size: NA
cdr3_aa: CASSLIYPQGRNTEAFF

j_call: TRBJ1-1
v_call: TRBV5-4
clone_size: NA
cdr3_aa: CASSFYAAAEAFF

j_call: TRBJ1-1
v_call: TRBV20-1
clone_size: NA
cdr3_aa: CSASLFDTEAFF

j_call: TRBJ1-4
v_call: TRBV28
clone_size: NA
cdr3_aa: CASSRQGAKEKLFF

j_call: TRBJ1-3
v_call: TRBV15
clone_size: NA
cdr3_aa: CAARQGKFSGNTIYF

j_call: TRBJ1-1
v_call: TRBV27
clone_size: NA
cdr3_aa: CASSLYRVGSTEAFF

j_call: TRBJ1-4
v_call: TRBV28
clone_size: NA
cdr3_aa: CASLPDSRTNEKLFF

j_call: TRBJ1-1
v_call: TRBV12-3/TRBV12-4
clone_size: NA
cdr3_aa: CASGATGGTEAFF

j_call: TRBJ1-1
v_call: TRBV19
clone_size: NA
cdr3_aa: CASSATTGGSEAFF

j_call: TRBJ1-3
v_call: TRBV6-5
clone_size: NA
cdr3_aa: CASSGGSGNTIYF

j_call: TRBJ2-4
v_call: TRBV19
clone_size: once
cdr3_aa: CASMGTGESKNIQYF

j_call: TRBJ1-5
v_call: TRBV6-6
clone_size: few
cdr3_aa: CASNALQGNQPQHF

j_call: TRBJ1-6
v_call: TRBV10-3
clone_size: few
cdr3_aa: CAIREGDSPLHF

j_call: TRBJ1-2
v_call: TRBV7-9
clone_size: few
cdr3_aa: CASSLGDTSNYGYTF

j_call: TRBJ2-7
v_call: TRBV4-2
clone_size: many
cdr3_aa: CASSQETSGGSYEQYF

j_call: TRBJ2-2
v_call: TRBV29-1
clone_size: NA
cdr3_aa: CSVAQLGNTGELFF

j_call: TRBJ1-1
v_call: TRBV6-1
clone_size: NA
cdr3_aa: CASSDWTGGRNTEAFF

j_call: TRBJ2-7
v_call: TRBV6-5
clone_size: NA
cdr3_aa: CASSKGGRYEQYF

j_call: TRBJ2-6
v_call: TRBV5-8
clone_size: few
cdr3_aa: CASSLRPGTGSGANVLTF

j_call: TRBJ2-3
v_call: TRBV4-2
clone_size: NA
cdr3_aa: CASSQDRRGGRDTQYF

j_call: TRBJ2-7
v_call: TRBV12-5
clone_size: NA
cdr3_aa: CASGFPGIYEQYF

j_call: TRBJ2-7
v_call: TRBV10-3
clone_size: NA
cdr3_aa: CAISEAQGRGEQYF

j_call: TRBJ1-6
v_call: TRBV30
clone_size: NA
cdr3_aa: CAWNTWAYNSPLHF

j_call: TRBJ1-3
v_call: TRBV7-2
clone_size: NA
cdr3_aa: CASSPSGGNTIYF

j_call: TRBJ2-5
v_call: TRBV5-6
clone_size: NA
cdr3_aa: CASSFSAQEETQYF

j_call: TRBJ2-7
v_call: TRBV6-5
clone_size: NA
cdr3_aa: CASRRDFYEQYF

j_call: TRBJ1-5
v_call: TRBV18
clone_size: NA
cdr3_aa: CASSRTDQGNQPQHF

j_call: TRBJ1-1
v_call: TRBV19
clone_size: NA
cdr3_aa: CASSGQENTEAFF

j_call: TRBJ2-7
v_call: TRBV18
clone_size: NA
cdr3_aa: CASSPRRTSYEQYF

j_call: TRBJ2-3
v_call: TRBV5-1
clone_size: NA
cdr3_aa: CASFEVAGADTQYF

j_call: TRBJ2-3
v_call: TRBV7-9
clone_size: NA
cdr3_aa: CAGEKRGSLGGTDTQYF

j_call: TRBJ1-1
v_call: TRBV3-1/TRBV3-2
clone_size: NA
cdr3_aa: CASSQMGQTNTEAFF

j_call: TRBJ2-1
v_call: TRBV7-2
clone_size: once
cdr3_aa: CASSSGLAGGPYNEQFF

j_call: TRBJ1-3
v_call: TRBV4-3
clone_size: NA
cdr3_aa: CASSQGHGDTIYF

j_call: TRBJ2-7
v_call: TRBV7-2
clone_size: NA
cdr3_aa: CASSLEKTRPNYEQYF

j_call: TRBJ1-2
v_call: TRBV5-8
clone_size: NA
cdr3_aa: CASTIWDRGGINYGYTF

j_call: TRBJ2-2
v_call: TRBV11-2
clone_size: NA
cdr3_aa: CASSGVGQLTGELFF

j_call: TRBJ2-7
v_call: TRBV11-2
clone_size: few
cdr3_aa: CASSRQSYEQYF

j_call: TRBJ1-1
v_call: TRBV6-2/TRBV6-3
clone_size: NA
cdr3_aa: CASSDLRQGTEAFF

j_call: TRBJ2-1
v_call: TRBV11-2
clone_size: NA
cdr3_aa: CASSLGGGAYNEQFF

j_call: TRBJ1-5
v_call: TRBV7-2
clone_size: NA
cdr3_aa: CASSLGGTNQPQHF

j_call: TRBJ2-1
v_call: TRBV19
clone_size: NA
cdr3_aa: CASSTPGLALRYNEQFF

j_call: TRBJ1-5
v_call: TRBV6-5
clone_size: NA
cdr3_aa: CASSYSTVSNQPQHF

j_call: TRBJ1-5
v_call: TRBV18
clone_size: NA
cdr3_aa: CASSPVGTGQPQHF

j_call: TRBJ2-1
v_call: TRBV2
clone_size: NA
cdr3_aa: CATRASAGYNEQFF

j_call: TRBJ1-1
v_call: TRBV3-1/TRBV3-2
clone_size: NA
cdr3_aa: CASSLSGGQRSGAFF

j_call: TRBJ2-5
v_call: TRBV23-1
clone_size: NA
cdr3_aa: CASSQGTSGGFGETQYF

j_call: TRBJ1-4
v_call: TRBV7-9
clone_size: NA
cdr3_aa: CASSLTGGNEKLFF

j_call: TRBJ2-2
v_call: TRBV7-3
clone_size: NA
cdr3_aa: CASTPSGTGTGELFF

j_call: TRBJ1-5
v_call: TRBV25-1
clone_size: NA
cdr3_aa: CASSRAGGGQPQHF

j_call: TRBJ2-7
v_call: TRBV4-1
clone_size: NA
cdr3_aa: CASSQAAGQSLYEQYF

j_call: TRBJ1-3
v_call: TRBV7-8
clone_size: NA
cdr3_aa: CASSLHSGGDGDTIYF